This is a list of T cell receptor beta chains from one sample in a study of cytomegalovirus exposure and HLA in healthy donors. Repertoires were generated with immunoSEQ multiplex PCR, while TCRdb's copy carries only in-frame clones and drops some. The sample lists roughly 110,000 clones, under 90% occurring once. Sample: PBMCs. Receptors originate from a woman in her late teens or twenties in good health and CMV-seronegative. CDR3s include the opening cysteine and the closing phenylalanine or tryptophan. The D gene is left open where the match is weak. Clone sizes are given selectively: once, few, many, or a class where the clone is expanded.

V	size	D	J	CDR3	DNA
TRBV7-7	once	TRBD2	TRBJ2-5	CASSLGLVGFQETQYF	TGTGCTAGCAGCTTAGGACTAGTGGGATTTCAAGAGACCCAGTACTTC
TRBV6-4	few	TRBD2	TRBJ2-1	CASSQRGGRQFF	TGTGCCAGCAGCCAAAGGGGAGGGAGGCAGTTCTTC
TRBV11-3	NA	TRBD2	TRBJ2-2	CASSDRTSGNTGELFF	TGTGCCAGCAGCGACAGGACTAGCGGGAACACCGGGGAGCTGTTTTTT
TRBV5-4	once	TRBD2	TRBJ2-5	CASSSLAGDNRQETQYF	TGTGCCAGCAGCTCTCTAGCGGGGGACAACCGACAAGAGACCCAGTACTTC
TRBV4-1	few	NA	TRBJ2-3	CASSQVSSPTDTQYF	TGCGCCAGCAGCCAAGTTTCGTCCCCGACAGATACGCAGTATTTT
TRBV6-6	once	TRBD1	TRBJ1-2	CASSPGTGYYGYTF	TGTGCCAGCAGTCCCGGGACAGGGTACTATGGCTACACCTTC
TRBV6-4	NA	NA	TRBJ1-2	CASSEGWGQSYGYTF	TGTGCCAGCAGTGAAGGCTGGGGGCAGAGCTATGGCTACACCTTC
TRBV15	NA	NA	TRBJ1-2	CATSPPEGQNYGYTF	TGTGCCACCAGCCCCCCGGAGGGGCAGAACTATGGCTACACCTTC
TRBV28	NA	NA	TRBJ2-1	CASSPYSYRGTAYNEQFF	TGTGCCAGCAGCCCATACTCATACCGGGGGACGGCCTACAATGAGCAGTTCTTC
TRBV30	NA	NA	TRBJ1-2	CAWRTEDISNGYTF	TGTGCCTGGAGGACCGAGGACATTTCCAATGGCTACACCTTC
TRBV27	NA	TRBD2	TRBJ2-5	CASSTSGGGGPGTQYF	TGTGCCAGCAGCACCTCGGGGGGCGGGGGGCCTGGGACCCAGTACTTC
TRBV18	NA	TRBD2	TRBJ2-3	CASTYSGTRTDTQYF	TGTGCCAGCACCTATAGCGGGACTCGCACAGATACGCAGTATTTT
TRBV27	NA	NA	TRBJ2-1	CASSLESPGEQFF	TGTGCCAGCAGTTTAGAGTCTCCGGGTGAGCAGTTCTTC
TRBV27	once	TRBD1	TRBJ2-3	CASSLRGEGATDTQYF	TGTGCCAGCAGTTTACGGGGTGAGGGGGCTACAGATACGCAGTATTTT
TRBV7-2	NA	NA	TRBJ2-1	CASSSPGLSSEQFF	TGTGCCAGCAGCTCGCCGGGACTCTCCAGTGAGCAGTTCTTC
TRBV6-5	once	NA	TRBJ1-4	CASSYSTPTNEKLFF	TGTGCCAGCAGTTACTCGACACCAACTAATGAAAAACTGTTTTTT
TRBV5-1	NA	TRBD2	TRBJ2-1	CASSLTSVEQFF	TGCGCCAGCAGCTTGACTAGCGTCGAGCAGTTCTTC
TRBV25-1	NA	TRBD1	TRBJ1-4	CASSDYRGGREKLFF	TGTGCCAGCAGTGATTACAGGGGAGGACGAGAAAAACTGTTTTTT
TRBV19	once	TRBD1	TRBJ1-5	CASSITDRGEQPQHF	TGTGCCAGTAGTATAACTGACAGGGGGGAACAGCCCCAGCATTTT
TRBV18	NA	NA	TRBJ1-5	CASSPAGGHPQHF	TGTGCCAGCTCACCAGCCGGGGGGCATCCCCAGCATTTT
TRBV7-2	NA	NA	TRBJ1-3	CASSSGNTIYF	TGTGCCAGCAGCTCGGGAAACACCATATATTTT
TRBV11-3	NA	NA	TRBJ1-3	CASSPARGNTIYF	TGTGCCAGCAGCCCCGCCCGGGGAAACACCATATATTTT
TRBV29-1	NA	NA	TRBJ1-1	CSVEDSGNTEAFF	TGCAGCGTTGAAGATTCGGGAAACACTGAAGCTTTCTTT
TRBV9	few	NA	TRBJ2-1	CASSVVSSYNEQFF	TGTGCCAGCAGCGTAGTTAGCTCCTACAATGAGCAGTTCTTC
TRBV6-5	NA	TRBD1	TRBJ2-5	CASRRTGEETQYF	TGTGCCAGCAGACGGACAGGGGAAGAGACCCAGTACTTC
TRBV19	NA	NA	TRBJ2-1	CASIPRHGNSYNEQFF	TGTGCCAGTATTCCCCGACATGGTAACTCATACAATGAGCAGTTCTTC
TRBV10-1	NA	TRBD2	TRBJ2-3	CASQAGGPLDTQYF	TGCGCCAGCCAAGCGGGGGGGCCGTTAGATACGCAGTATTTT
TRBV19	NA	TRBD2	TRBJ2-1	CASTSGVCIPPCYNEQFF	TGTGCCAGTACTAGCGGGGTTTGTATTCCCCCCTGCTACAATGAGCAGTTCTTC
TRBV4-1	NA	NA	TRBJ2-2	CASSQPMDRNTGELFF	TGCGCCAGCAGCCAACCCATGGACAGGAACACCGGGGAGCTGTTTTTT
TRBV28	NA	TRBD1	TRBJ2-5	CASSGTGRGTQYF	TGTGCCAGCAGTGGGACAGGCCGCGGCACCCAGTACTTC
TRBV10-1	NA	TRBD1	TRBJ1-1	CASSQGQGRIDEAFF	TGCGCCAGCAGCCAAGGACAGGGTCGGATTGATGAAGCTTTCTTT
TRBV11-3	NA	TRBD1	TRBJ1-2	CASSLNRGVGYGYTF	TGTGCCAGCAGTCTGAACAGGGGTGTAGGCTATGGCTACACCTTC
TRBV18	NA	NA	TRBJ1-4	CASSPPGLEGEKLFF	TGTGCCAGCTCACCACCGGGTCTGGAGGGTGAAAAACTGTTTTTT
TRBV7-7	NA	NA	TRBJ2-2	CASSSIGVGAGELFF	TGTGCTAGCAGCTCCATTGGGGTAGGGGCCGGGGAGCTGTTTTTT
TRBV11-2	NA	NA	TRBJ2-1	CASLERGNNEQFF	TGTGCCAGCTTAGAAAGGGGAAACAATGAGCAGTTCTTC
TRBV18	NA	NA	TRBJ2-3	CASSPDSADTQYF	TGTGCCAGCTCACCTGACAGTGCCGATACGCAGTATTTT
TRBV5-4	NA	NA	TRBJ2-5	CASSFLATRKETQYF	TGTGCCAGCAGCTTCCTAGCAACTAGGAAAGAGACCCAGTACTTC
TRBV2	NA	NA	TRBJ2-3	CASTGPLAASSTDTQYF	TGTGCCAGCACCGGCCCCTTAGCGGCGTCTAGCACAGATACGCAGTATTTT
TRBV29-1	NA	TRBD1	TRBJ1-2	CSVEFGQGISGYTF	TGCAGCGTTGAATTCGGACAGGGGATTAGTGGCTACACCTTC
TRBV6-5	NA	TRBD2	TRBJ2-5	CASSYSGTSLETQYF	TGTGCCAGCAGTTACTCCGGGACTAGCTTAGAGACCCAGTACTTC
TRBV6-1	NA	NA	TRBJ2-3	CASREGVGDTQYF	TGTGCCAGCAGAGAGGGGGTAGGGGATACGCAGTATTTT
TRBV6-5	NA	TRBD1	TRBJ2-7	CASRPRDRGSYEQYF	TGTGCCAGCAGGCCCCGGGACAGGGGTTCCTACGAGCAGTACTTC
TRBV13	NA	TRBD2	TRBJ2-2	CASSSGRGLAGVRTGELFF	TGTGCCAGCAGCTCCGGTAGGGGACTAGCGGGAGTTCGGACCGGGGAGCTGTTTTTT
TRBV6-5	NA	NA	TRBJ1-2	CASSYGRNYGYTF	TGTGCCAGCAGTTACGGCAGAAACTATGGCTACACCTTC
TRBV5-1	few	NA	TRBJ2-2	CASSLVGGGRAGELFF	TGCGCCAGCAGCTTGGTTGGGGGAGGAAGGGCCGGGGAGCTGTTTTTT
TRBV28	NA	NA	TRBJ2-1	CASSFAGTYNEQFF	TGTGCCAGCAGTTTTGCCGGGACCTACAATGAGCAGTTCTTC
TRBV11-2	NA	NA	TRBJ2-7	CASRQGYEQYF	TGTGCCAGCAGGCAGGGCTACGAGCAGTACTTC
TRBV19	NA	NA	TRBJ1-6	CASSISSYNSPLHF	TGTGCCAGTAGTATCAGCTCCTATAATTCACCCCTCCACTTT
TRBV7-6	few	TRBD1	TRBJ1-5	CASSPGTGVDQPQHF	TGTGCCAGCAGCCCTGGGACAGGGGTAGATCAGCCCCAGCATTTT
TRBV28	NA	TRBD1	TRBJ2-1	CASSAGTGGKSSYNEQFF	TGTGCCAGCAGCGCCGGGACAGGGGGTAAGTCGTCCTACAATGAGCAGTTCTTC
TRBV7-9	NA	NA	TRBJ1-1	CASSFTLQGGTEAFF	TGTGCCAGCAGCTTTACCCTCCAGGGAGGCACTGAAGCTTTCTTT
TRBV7-2	once	NA	TRBJ1-2	CASSLVGQERVDGYTF	TGTGCCAGCAGCTTAGTCGGGCAGGAGAGGGTGGATGGCTACACCTTC